One sample yielded the 10 T cell receptor beta chains listed below, sequenced in a study of identical twins. One entry per CDR3 protein, called by TCRdb with MiXCR from the 5' RACE reads. The sample consists of under 900,000 distinct CDR3 sequences, roughly 12% of them appearing once. These data were also reused for a study on yellow fever vaccine responses in identical twins.

Sequences were obtained from PBMCs. Source of these receptors: a woman in her late teens or twenties in good health.

The chain combines TRBV2 with TRBJ2-7; 7 bases are a match to TRBD1. The J segment lost 3 bases and the V segment lost 7 bases, leaving 9 bases of the junction unmatched. CDR3 length: 14 residues. From germline, CDR1 is SNHLY and CDR2 FYNNEI. In nucleotides, the CDR3 is TGTGCCAGCACCGAAGGGACAGAAGACTACGAGCAGTACTTC. Protein product: CASTEGTEDYEQYF.

This clonotype showed up many times. The chain couples TRBV7-9 to TRBJ2-7, with 8 positions matching TRBD1. Unmatched junction bases numbered 3, after V lost 7 bases and J lost 1 base. The CDR3 has 13 amino acids. Germline V CDR1 and CDR2: SEHNR, FQNEAQ (reference sequence). DNA of the CDR3: TGTGCCAGCACAGGGGGCTGGTCCTACGAGCAGTACTTC. It yields the protein CASTGGWSYEQYF.

This sequence joins TRBV12-3 or TRBV12-4 and TRBJ2-1, with D possibly called TRBD1 or TRBD2 (5 bases each). CDR3 length equals 16 residues. Trimming cost V 1 base and J 5 bases, with 15 bases left between them. CDR3: CASSLDGGSVHNEQFF. CDR3 sequence (DNA): TGTGCCAGCAGTTTAGATGGGGGAAGTGTCCACAATGAGCAGTTCTTC.

Regarding this clonotype: One end of the junction is discordant with germline, which a read error may explain. V gene TRBV20-1 combines with J gene TRBJ2-1; no firm D call. Germline V gives CDR1 DFQATT, CDR2 SNEGSKA (reference sequence). This CDR3 is 14 amino acids long. CDR3 in DNA: TGCAGTGCCCCCTCGTCGGACGCGCTTCCCACCAAGGTCTTC. Translating it yields CSAPSSDALPTKVF.

The rearrangement links TRBV4-1 to TRBJ2-5; 9 bases match TRBD2. The CDR3 extends over 16 amino acids. Trimming removed 1 base from V and 5 bases from J; junction bases left unmatched: 8. CDR1 is MGHRA and CDR2 is YSYEKL in the germline V gene. CDR3: CASSQGGLLAGETQYF. The CDR3 DNA follows: TGCGCCAGCAGCCAAGGAGGACTTCTAGCGGGGGAGACCCAGTACTTC.

Many counts were recorded for this clonotype. J is TRBJ1-5 and V is TRBV15; 12 bases are a match to TRBD1. CDR3 size: 17 residues. Per germline, CDR1 LNHNV and CDR2 YYDKDF (reference sequence). J lost 4 bases, V lost 4 bases, and 8 bases had no gene match. The CDR3 here is CATSTGQGATPNQPQHF. The CDR3 nucleotides are TGTGCCACCAGCACGGGACAGGGGGCCACCCCTAATCAGCCCCAGCATTTT.

The chain has TRBV20-1 and TRBJ2-1, with TRBD2 matching 7 bases. The CDR3 is 15 residues long. The V and J ends lost 5 bases and 6 bases, in that order; junction bases with no gene match: 13. The germline CDR1 and CDR2 sequences are DFQATT and SNEGSKA (reference sequence). The CDR3 region has the DNA TGCAGTGCTCGAAGGGACTATTTAAAAAGCAATGAGCAGTTCTTC. Translation: CSARRDYLKSNEQFF.

The chain is built from TRBV7-6 and TRBJ2-1; no clear D gene. The ends were cut back, 0 bases at V and 8 bases at J, with 14 bases in the middle. Germline V CDR1 and CDR2: SGHVS, FNYEAQ. This CDR3 comprises 15 residues. Written as DNA, the CDR3 is TGTGCCAGCAGCTTAGCAGGTTATAGCAGAGATGAGCAGTTCTTC. It specifies CASSLAGYSRDEQFF.

V gene TRBV12-5 combines with J gene TRBJ2-2; D unresolved. The V end was cut by 0 bases, the J end by 3 bases, with 5 bases between. Germline V lookup: CDR1 LGHNT, CDR2 FRNRAP. The CDR3 has 14 amino acids. The CDR3 nucleotides read TGTGCTAGTGGTTTGGTAGTATACACCGGGGAGCTGTTTTTT. The encoded protein is CASGLVVYTGELFF. Filled out from reference TRBV12-5 and TRBJ2-2, the complete variable domain reads DARVTQTPRHKVTEMGQEVTMRCQPILGHNTVFWYRQTMMQGLELLAYFRNRAPLDDSGMPKDRFSAEMPDATLATLKIQPSEPRDSAVYFCASGLVVYTGELFFGEGSRLTVL.

This clonotype was detected many times. This chain connects TRBV15 to TRBJ2-5, with no clear D. This CDR3 spans 14 amino acids. CDR1 and CDR2 (germline): LNHNV, YYDKDF (reference sequence). V lost 0 bases, J lost 1 base, and 6 bases lay in between. CDR3 region: CATSRDNGQETQYF. Here the CDR3 DNA reads TGTGCCACCAGCAGAGATAACGGCCAAGAGACCCAGTACTTC.